This T cell receptor (beta chain) was identified in a study of T-cell reconstitution after alpha-beta-depleted transplantation in children. There are many counts of this clonotype. This CDR3 contains 14 residues. Germline-derived CDR1 and CDR2 are SGHRS and YFSETQ. Trimming stripped 2 bases from V and 3 bases from J, with 11 bases between. TCRbeta library preparation incorporated unique molecular identifiers. MiXCR was run by TCRdb on the PCR reads, yielding one entry per CDR3 protein. The top ten hold 6.2% of the sample, which has a few hundred thousand distinct CDR3 sequences, roughly a tenth seen once.

This sequence originates from a human donor who donated a stem cell graft to a child with acute lymphoblastic leukemia. The chain joins TRBV5-1 to TRBJ1-1; D is ambiguous. The sequencing here drew on PBMCs from the stem cell graft donor, taken from the stem cell graft. CDR3 nucleotides: TGCGCCAGCAGCTTCGTAAGGGAGGACACTGAAGCTTTCTTT. Protein product: CASSFVREDTEAFF.